The 3 T cell receptor beta chains given below trace back to one sample, sequenced in a study of cytomegalovirus exposure and HLA in healthy donors (TCRdb year 2017). The method behind the library was the immunoSEQ multiplex PCR assay. The multiplex PCR relied on a mix of 60 forward primers for TCR Vbeta segments and 13 reverse primers for TCR Jbeta segments. In TCRdb, the immuneACCESS table is reduced to in-frame sequences with V and J assigned. These tables do not hold every clone; where another copy was compared, an unresolved V gene accounts for under half, and the others remain unexplained. The sample table contains approximately 130,000 clones; only one count was recorded for around 75% of them. The ten largest clones add up to 2.9% of the sample. The specimen was PBMCs. These receptors were taken from a woman aged 40 to 55 in good health and CMV-seropositive.

The V and J genes are TRBV9 and TRBJ2-2, with 12 positions matching TRBD2. Germline V gives CDR1 SGDLS, CDR2 YYNGEE. V was pared by 4 bases and J by 5 bases, with 6 bases of the junction left unmatched. The CDR3 is 16 residues long. The DNA for the CDR3 is TGTGCCAGCAGCACAGAGGGGACTAGCGGGACCGGGGAGCTGTTTTTT. It is translated as CASSTEGTSGTGELFF.

The rearrangement joins TRBV6-1 to TRBJ2-5; the D gene is possibly TRBD2 (6 bases). Germline loops: CDR1 MNHNS, CDR2 SASEGT. This CDR3 comprises 17 residues. The germline V and J ends were trimmed by 0 bases and 7 bases, with 21 bases remaining between them. The CDR3 loop reads CASSEAPVADVQGTQYF. The CDR3 nucleotides read TGTGCCAGCAGTGAAGCGCCGGTAGCGGACGTGCAGGGGACCCAGTACTTC.

This clone was seen just once. The rearrangement uses TRBV4-1 and TRBJ2-5, with 7 bases fitting TRBD2. CDR1 and CDR2 from the germline V gene are MGHRA and YSYEKL. This CDR3 region has 14 residues. V trimming: 1 base; J trimming: 5 bases; junction bases outside the gene matches: 4. Here the CDR3 reads CASSQGGAGETQYF. In nucleotides, the CDR3 is TGCGCCAGCAGCCAAGGTGGAGCGGGGGAGACCCAGTACTTC.